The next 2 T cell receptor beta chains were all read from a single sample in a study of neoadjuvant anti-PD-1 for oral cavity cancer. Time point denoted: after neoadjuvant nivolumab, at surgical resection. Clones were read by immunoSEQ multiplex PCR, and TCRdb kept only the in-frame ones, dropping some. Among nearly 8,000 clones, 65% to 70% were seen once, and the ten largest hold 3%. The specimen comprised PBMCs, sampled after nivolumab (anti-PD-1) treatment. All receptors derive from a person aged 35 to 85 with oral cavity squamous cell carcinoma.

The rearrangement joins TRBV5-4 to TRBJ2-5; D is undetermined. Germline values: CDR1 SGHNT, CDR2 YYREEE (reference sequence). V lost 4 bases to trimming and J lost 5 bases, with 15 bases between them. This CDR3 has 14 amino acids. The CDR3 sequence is CASSPEGGWETQYF. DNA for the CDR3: TGTGCCAGCAGCCCCGAAGGCGGTTGGGAGACCCAGTACTTC.

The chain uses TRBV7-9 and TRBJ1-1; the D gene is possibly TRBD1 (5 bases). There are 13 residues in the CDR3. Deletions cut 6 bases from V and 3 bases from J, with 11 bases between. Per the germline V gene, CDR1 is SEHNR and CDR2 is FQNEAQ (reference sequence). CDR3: CASRLDIDTEAFF. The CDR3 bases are TGTGCCAGCAGACTGGACATTGACACTGAAGCTTTCTTT. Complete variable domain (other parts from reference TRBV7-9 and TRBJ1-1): DTGVSQNPRHKITKRGQNVTFRCDPISEHNRLYWYRQTLGQGPEFLTYFQNEAQLEKSRLLSDRFSAERPKGSFSTLEIQRTEQGDSAMYLCASRLDIDTEAFFGQGTRLTVV.